The 32 T cell receptor beta chains presented below share a single source sample, sequenced in a study of T cells in Graves' hyperthyroidism and ophthalmopathy. Amplification yielded TCR beta CDR3 regions, with RNA transcripts as the source. TCR CDR3 underwent first-round RT-PCR with the HTBI primer set. MiXCR, run by TCRdb on the multiplex PCR reads, gives a single entry per CDR3 protein. The sample records under 450,000 distinct CDR3 sequences, approximately 13% being singletons. Sequencing input: blood. All receptors derive from a man aged 25-45 years with Graves' hyperthyroidism that later progressed to Graves' ophthalmopathy.

In its sample, this clonotype was seen many times. V is TRBV9 and J is TRBJ2-5, with D perhaps given as TRBD1 or TRBD2 (6 bases each). The V gene's germline CDR1 is SGDLS and CDR2 YYNGEE. CDR3 length: 16 amino acids. V shed 0 bases and J shed 4 bases, with 16 bases lying between them. This CDR3 reads CASSVDEGGRRETQYF. The CDR3 coding sequence is TGTGCCAGCAGCGTAGATGAGGGGGGACGGAGAGAGACCCAGTACTTC. The full variable domain, rest sourced from reference TRBV9 and TRBJ2-5, is DSGVTQTPKHLITATGQRVTLRCSPRSGDLSVYWYQQSLDQGLQFLIQYYNGEERAKGNILERFSAQQFPDLHSELNLSSLELGDSALYFCASSVDEGGRRETQYFGPGTRLLVL.

This clonotype occurred many times. This chain connects TRBV6-1 to TRBJ1-5; D possibly corresponds to TRBD1 (5 bases). The CDR3 is 17 residues long. Germline V gene data show CDR1 as MNHNS and CDR2 as SASEGT. With 7 bases removed from V and 0 bases from J, the gap between germline ends came to 19 bases. The CDR3 spells CASKEIRDRYSNQPQHF. In DNA form, the CDR3 reads TGTGCCAGCAAGGAGATCAGGGACCGCTATAGCAATCAGCCCCAGCATTTT.

This clonotype was observed at least ten times. The chain joins TRBV14 to TRBJ2-1; D gene uncertain. This CDR3 is 15 amino acids long. Germline CDR1 reads SGHDN; CDR2 reads FVKESK. V lost 1 base and J lost 8, with 15 bases in between. CDR3 loop: CASSQVVGVVDEQFF. As DNA, the CDR3 is TGTGCCAGCAGCCAAGTTGTCGGTGTAGTGGATGAGCAGTTCTTC.

This clonotype appeared many times. The V gene is TRBV24-1, the J gene TRBJ2-5; the D is unclear. V was trimmed by 4 bases and J by 0 bases, leaving 11 bases between them. The CDR3 sequence is 15 residues long. Germline V lookup: CDR1 KGHDR, CDR2 SFDVKD. The CDR3 sequence is CATSDHTRDQETQYF. Written as DNA, the CDR3 is TGTGCCACCAGTGACCACACCCGGGACCAAGAGACCCAGTACTTC.

The chain couples TRBV24-1 to TRBJ2-7; TRBD2 is a possible D gene (6 bases). The CDR3 has 16 amino acids. The germline V gene has CDR1 KGHDR and CDR2 SFDVKD. V lost 2 bases and J lost 0, with 13 bases in between. CDR3 sequence (DNA): TGTGCCACCAGTGATTCAGGGACTCAGAGCTCCTACGAGCAGTACTTC. Translating gives CATSDSGTQSSYEQYF.

This clonotype appeared many times. CDR3 sequence: CASSLSSPRILEKLFF. For the CDR3, the DNA is TGTGCCAGCAGCTTATCCTCCCCGAGGATCCTGGAAAAACTGTTTTTT. V usage is TRBV11-2 and J usage is TRBJ1-4; no definite D call. Trimming left V 2 bases short and J 8 bases short, with 18 bases between. In germline, CDR1 is SGHAT, CDR2 FQNNGV. This CDR3 contains 16 residues.

This rearrangement joins TRBV5-1 to TRBJ2-7; 7 bases agree with TRBD1. Germline V gene sequence: CDR1 SGHRS, CDR2 YFSETQ. Germline trimming cut 2 bases from V and 5 bases from J; bases unmatched to any gene: 7. The CDR3 sequence is 14 residues long. The CDR3 here is CASSFQGGPHEQYF. In nucleotides, the CDR3 is TGCGCCAGCAGCTTCCAAGGGGGCCCCCACGAGCAGTACTTC.

This chain joins TRBV5-1 and TRBJ2-1; 7 bases are shared with TRBD2. The germline CDR1 and CDR2 sequences are SGHRS and YFSETQ. Trimming cost V 0 bases and J 8 bases; bases outside gene matches: 8. The CDR3 has 15 amino acids. The CDR3 nucleotides read TGCGCCAGCAGCTTGGGACGGGGGGTGGGCGATGAGCAGTTCTTC. This translates into CASSLGRGVGDEQFF.

This clonotype showed up just a few times. J is TRBJ2-2 and V is TRBV30; the D is unclear. The CDR3 totals 14 residues. CDR1 is GTSNPN and CDR2 is SVGIG in the germline V gene (reference sequence). Between the trimmed V and J ends, which lost 0 bases and 1 base, there was a span of 6 bases. The CDR3 region is CAWSVLLNTGELFF. CDR3 coding DNA: TGTGCCTGGAGTGTACTATTGAACACCGGGGAGCTGTTTTTT.

This clonotype was recorded many times. The chain links TRBV20-1 to TRBJ1-5, with 9 bases identical to TRBD1. The V segment lost 4 bases and the J segment 3 bases; nucleotides outside the gene matches: 7. The CDR3 has 15 amino acids. Germline CDR1 reads DFQATT; CDR2 reads SNEGSKA (reference sequence). Here the CDR3 reads CSAILDRGHNQPQHF. The DNA for the CDR3 is TGCAGTGCTATACTGGACAGGGGACACAATCAGCCCCAGCATTTT.

This clonotype was recorded at least ten times. The chain links TRBV27 to TRBJ1-2, with 11 bases matching TRBD1. Germline CDR1 MNHEY, CDR2 SMNVEV (reference sequence). V dropped 5 bases and J dropped 8; count of bases not matched to a gene: 7. This CDR3 has 14 amino acids. The DNA for the CDR3 is TGTGCCAGCAGTCAAGGACAGGGGGCTAACGGCTACACCTTC. Protein product: CASSQGQGANGYTF.

This clonotype was seen only a few times. The genes are TRBV6-6 and TRBJ1-2; a possible D gene is TRBD1 (6 bases). The CDR3 has 12 amino acids. V was shortened by 6 bases and J by 6 bases, with 11 bases between the two germline ends. Germline assignment: CDR1 MNHNY and CDR2 SVGAGI (reference sequence). In nucleotides, the CDR3 is TGTGCCAGCAGAACCAGGACAGATGGCTACACCTTC. It yields the protein CASRTRTDGYTF.

This clonotype was counted at least ten times. The genes are TRBV20-1 and TRBJ1-1; TRBD1 matches at 11 bases. Trimming removed 5 bases from V and 4 bases from J; junction bases left unmatched: 3. CDR3 size: 13 residues. CDR1 and CDR2 (germline): DFQATT, SNEGSKA (reference sequence). CDR3 coding DNA: TGCAGTGCTCTCGGACAGGGGGCCACTGAAGCTTTCTTT. It yields the protein CSALGQGATEAFF.

The sample holds many counts of this clonotype. The rearrangement links TRBV28 to TRBJ2-2, with D possibly being TRBD2 (5 bases). The CDR3 is made up of 14 amino acids. The V and J ends lost 6 bases and 0 bases respectively, with 8 bases between them. CDR1 is MDHEN, CDR2 SYDVKM, per germline. The CDR3 region is CASSPGTNTGELFF. The CDR3 DNA follows: TGTGCCAGCAGCCCCGGGACGAACACCGGGGAGCTGTTTTTT.

The rearrangement uses TRBV5-8 and TRBJ2-1; the D is unclear. The V and J ends lost 0 bases and 6 bases respectively, with 10 bases between them. CDR3 length equals 14 residues. Germline loops: CDR1 SGHTS, CDR2 YDEGEE. The CDR3 sequence: CASSLGLLGNEQFF. DNA of the CDR3: TGTGCCAGCAGCTTGGGACTCCTAGGCAATGAGCAGTTCTTC.

In this sample, this clonotype turned up many times. The rearrangement links TRBV5-1 to TRBJ2-3, with D possibly called TRBD1 or TRBD2 (5 bases each). CDR3 length equals 16 residues. With 4 bases removed from V and 6 bases from J, the gap between germline ends came to 21 bases. Germline V gene sequence: CDR1 SGHRS, CDR2 YFSETQ. CDR3 region: CASSPRGPGNGDTQYF. In DNA, the CDR3 is TGCGCCAGCAGCCCCCGGGGCCCGGGGAATGGGGATACGCAGTATTTT.

This clonotype was seen at least ten times. The chain has TRBV2 and TRBJ1-1, with 8 positions matching TRBD1. Germline V gene sequence: CDR1 SNHLY, CDR2 FYNNEI. This CDR3 spans 14 amino acids. V gave up 6 bases and J gave up 0 bases; unmatched junction bases: 3. The CDR3 reads CASRDRAMNTEAFF. The DNA for the CDR3 is TGTGCCAGCAGGGACAGGGCTATGAACACTGAAGCTTTCTTT.

This chain connects TRBV6-1 to TRBJ1-5, with a possible D match to TRBD1 (6 bases). Germline CDR1 and CDR2: MNHNS and SASEGT. The germline V and J ends were trimmed by 5 bases and 7 bases, with 15 bases remaining between them. This CDR3 is 14 amino acids long. The CDR3 region has the DNA TGTGCCAGCAGTCAAACAGGGAGCCGGCAGCCCCAGCATTTT. It encodes CASSQTGSRQPQHF.

The gene calls are TRBV5-4 and TRBJ1-1; D is undetermined. This CDR3 is 16 amino acids long. Between the trimmed V and J ends, which lost 1 base and 1 base, there was a span of 14 bases. Germline assignment: CDR1 SGHNT and CDR2 YYREEE (reference sequence). The CDR3 loop reads CASSLMGRFWNTEAFF. Written as DNA, the CDR3 is TGTGCCAGCAGCTTGATGGGTCGATTCTGGAACACTGAAGCTTTCTTT.

The V gene is TRBV9, the J gene TRBJ2-2, with D uncertain. Germline V gene lookup returns CDR1 SGDLS and CDR2 YYNGEE. The length of the CDR3 is 12 residues. Trimming took 1 base from V and 8 from J, leaving 6 bases between them. The CDR3 reads CASSVNPGELFF. For the CDR3, the DNA is TGTGCCAGCAGCGTAAATCCTGGGGAGCTGTTTTTT.

This clonotype has a handful of counts. The rearrangement joins TRBV30 to TRBJ1-5; tentative D call: TRBD1 (6 bases). Germline V gene sequence: CDR1 GTSNPN, CDR2 SVGIG (reference sequence). Trimming cost V 3 bases and J 3 bases, with 9 bases left between them. The CDR3 loop spans 13 amino acids. The CDR3 reads CAWSGQLNQPQHF. DNA of the CDR3: TGTGCCTGGAGCGGACAGCTCAATCAGCCCCAGCATTTT.

V usage is TRBV4-1 and J usage is TRBJ2-1; 10 positions match TRBD2. This CDR3 region has 18 residues. Trimming took 2 bases from V and 0 from J; bases not matched to a gene: 7. Germline V gene data show CDR1 as MGHRA and CDR2 as YSYEKL. As DNA, the CDR3 is TGCGCCAGCAGCCAAATAACTAGCGGGGTTAGCTCCTACAATGAGCAGTTCTTC. It yields the protein CASSQITSGVSSYNEQFF.

This clonotype was counted ten times or more. This chain links TRBV2 with TRBJ2-2; possibly TRBD1 for D (6 bases). This CDR3 region has 15 residues. The germline gives CDR1 SNHLY, CDR2 FYNNEI. Trimming left V 9 bases short and J 0 bases short, with 14 bases between. The CDR3 is CARETGPSNTGELFF. The CDR3 DNA is TGTGCCAGAGAGACAGGCCCCTCGAACACCGGGGAGCTGTTTTTT.

This clonotype was seen at least ten times. The V gene is TRBV28, the J gene TRBJ1-5; 8 nucleotides align to TRBD1. Germline-derived CDR1 and CDR2 are MDHEN and SYDVKM. The CDR3 length is 15 residues. V gave up 6 bases and J gave up 5 bases; unmatched junction bases: 9. This chain's CDR3 is CASSPGQGGDQPQHF. The CDR3 DNA is TGTGCCAGCAGCCCCGGACAGGGCGGCGATCAGCCCCAGCATTTT.

CDR3: CAISDSDRINYGYTF. CDR3 DNA: TGTGCCATCAGTGACTCGGACAGGATAAACTATGGCTACACCTTC. J is TRBJ1-2 and V is TRBV10-3; 7 bases fit TRBD1. CDR3 length: 15 residues. The V segment lost 3 bases and the J segment 2 bases; nucleotides outside the gene matches: 6. Germline-derived CDR1 and CDR2 are ENHRY and SYGVKD.

The gene calls are TRBV20-1 and TRBJ2-2, with D possibly being TRBD1 (6 bases). The J call may be mistaken, given a closer DNA end match to TRBJ1-1. This CDR3 is 13 amino acids long. Germline loops: CDR1 DFQATT, CDR2 SNEGSKA (reference sequence). The CDR3 DNA sequence: TGCAGTGCTAGAGATCCCAGGGGCAGCGGAGCTTTCTTT. Protein: CSARDPRGSGAFF.

This chain's CDR3 is CASSLVPNTGELFF. Here the CDR3 DNA reads TGTGCCAGCAGCTTAGTGCCGAACACCGGGGAGCTGTTTTTT. V usage is TRBV7-2 and J usage is TRBJ2-2; D is unclear. Germline loops: CDR1 SGHTA, CDR2 FQGNSA. The V gene lost 1 base and the J gene lost 0 bases, with 3 bases spanning the gap. This CDR3 is 14 amino acids long.

The CDR3 DNA reads as TGTGCCAGCAGCCTCTCGGGACTACCGCCAGATACGCAGTATTTT. Residues: CASSLSGLPPDTQYF. The chain recombines TRBV3-1 with TRBJ2-3; 7 nucleotides agree with TRBD2. V lost 4 bases to trimming and J lost 4 bases; unmatched junction nucleotides: 8. Germline V gene data show CDR1 as LGHDT and CDR2 as YNNKEL (reference sequence). This CDR3 is built from 15 residues.

This clonotype appeared a few times. The V call is TRBV27, the J call TRBJ1-6, with no clear D. This CDR3 has 15 residues. Germline V lookup: CDR1 MNHEY, CDR2 SMNVEV (reference sequence). Between the trimmed V and J ends, which lost 5 bases and 6 bases, there was a span of 14 bases. CDR3: CASSRSLYGNSPLHF. CDR3 DNA sequence: TGTGCCAGCAGTAGGTCCCTTTATGGTAATTCACCCCTCCACTTT.

This clonotype showed up just a few times. The chain employs TRBV29-1 and TRBJ2-3; D perhaps matches TRBD2 (5 bases). Germline V gene sequence: CDR1 SQVTM, CDR2 ANQGSEA. The CDR3 spans 16 residues. V was clipped by 3 bases and J by 3 bases, with 19 bases between them. This CDR3 is CSVDPLEGLGTDTQYF. CDR3 nucleotide sequence: TGCAGCGTTGACCCCCTTGAGGGTCTGGGGACAGATACGCAGTATTTT.

This rearrangement joins TRBV10-3 to TRBJ2-7; TRBD2 might be the D (5 bases). The length of the CDR3 is 14 residues. V gave up 8 bases and J gave up 0 bases, with 14 bases separating them. Germline CDR1 and CDR2: ENHRY and SYGVKD. The CDR3 loop reads CAIATFGSSYEQYF. The CDR3 DNA sequence: TGTGCCATCGCCACCTTTGGGAGCTCCTACGAGCAGTACTTC.

This clonotype was seen only a few times. This sequence joins TRBV6-2 or TRBV6-3 and TRBJ2-3; 12 positions match TRBD2. CDR3 length: 15 residues. J was trimmed by 4 bases and V by 7 bases; bases with no gene match: 6. Germline V gene lookup returns CDR1 MNHEY and CDR2 SVGEGT. The CDR3 here is CASTTSGGIADTQYF. CDR3 coding DNA: TGTGCCAGCACCACTAGCGGGGGGATCGCAGATACGCAGTATTTT.